This T cell receptor (beta chain) was identified during a study of response to subunit inactivated influenza vaccine. Study results and limitations: There was a suggestion from the authors that each seasonal influenza vaccination recruits few new T cells.

TCRdb used MiXCR to reprocess the RT-PCR reads, holding one entry per CDR3 protein. The data contain approximately 700,000 distinct CDR3 sequences, 14% of them singletons. This clonotype was picked up a small number of times. Its antigen remains unknown. The sequences come from PBMCs from blood, collected about 14 days before vaccination. The TCR was taken from a man aged 50-59 years who received an inactivated influenza vaccine.

The CDR3 sequence: CAITAGLLTDTQYF. CDR3 in DNA: TGTGCCATCACGGCAGGGCTCCTCACAGATACGCAGTATTTT. The rearrangement uses TRBV10-3 and TRBJ2-3; D possibly corresponds to TRBD1 (5 bases). Germline-derived CDR1 and CDR2 are ENHRY and SYGVKD. Trimming took 7 bases from V and 2 from J, leaving 13 bases between them. This CDR3 is 14 amino acids long.